Below, 8 T cell receptor beta chains from the same sample are listed, as sequenced in a study of identical twins. TCRdb itself ran the 5' RACE reads through MiXCR, one entry per CDR3 protein. The sample shows more than 400,000 distinct CDR3 sequences, around 15% of them seen only once. This same sample was also taken into another study, of yellow fever vaccine responses in identical twins.

Sequenced: CD4+ T cells sorted from blood. The receptors originated from a young woman in good health.

The chain recombines TRBV19 with TRBJ1-1; D not certain. V was trimmed by 7 bases and J by 1 base, leaving 7 bases between them. Germline V CDR1 and CDR2: LNHDA, SQIVND (reference sequence). The CDR3 has 12 residues. CDR3 nucleotides: TGTGCCAGTACCCGACGGAACACTGAAGCTTTCTTT. It encodes CASTRRNTEAFF.

This clonotype was observed at least ten times. The chain joins TRBV12-3 or TRBV12-4 to TRBJ2-1; 9 bases line up with TRBD2. This CDR3 has 16 residues. With 4 bases clipped from V and 4 bases from J, the junction kept 8 bases outside the gene matches. The DNA of the CDR3 is TGTGCCAGCAGTTCCCCTGCGGGAGGGGGGTACAATGAGCAGTTCTTC. This encodes CASSSPAGGGYNEQFF.

The V and J genes are TRBV24-1 and TRBJ2-5; 7 bases line up with TRBD1. The ends lost 4 bases at V and 4 bases at J; junction bases unmatched: 14. Germline V gene sequence: CDR1 KGHDR, CDR2 SFDVKD. The CDR3 extends over 17 amino acids. The CDR3 protein is CATSDRSTGLGGETQYF. The CDR3, as DNA: TGTGCCACCAGTGACCGCTCGACAGGGCTTGGCGGAGAGACCCAGTACTTC.

This chain's CDR3 is CASSQTSGTDTQYF. The CDR3 region has the DNA TGTGCCAGCAGCCAAACTAGCGGAACAGATACGCAGTATTTT. This chain connects TRBV5-5 to TRBJ2-3; TRBD2 agrees at 8 bases. Germline V gene sequence: CDR1 SGHKS, CDR2 YYEKEE (reference sequence). The ends lost 4 bases at V and 3 bases at J; junction bases unmatched: 4. The CDR3 is 14 residues long.

In this sample, this clonotype turned up a few times. The rearrangement joins TRBV5-6 to TRBJ2-7; 12 positions agree with TRBD2. V lost 4 bases, J lost 3 bases, and 5 bases stayed unmatched. CDR3 length: 15 amino acids. CDR1 and CDR2 (germline): SGHDT, YYEEEE. In DNA, the CDR3 is TGTGCCAGCAGCCCCGCGACTAGCGGGAGCTACGAGCAGTACTTC. The encoded protein is CASSPATSGSYEQYF.

This clonotype was seen many times. The chain has TRBV20-1 and TRBJ2-3; TRBD2 matches at 14 bases. The CDR3 totals 16 residues. V shed 5 bases and J 4 bases; nucleotides not matched to a gene: 8. Germline V gives CDR1 DFQATT, CDR2 SNEGSKA (reference sequence). The CDR3 bases are TGCAGTGCTCCTGGACTAGCGGGGGGCCGGGCAGATACGCAGTATTTT. Translation: CSAPGLAGGRADTQYF.

The chain is built from TRBV20-1 and TRBJ2-1; 7 bases align to TRBD1. There are 14 residues in the CDR3. The germline gives CDR1 DFQATT, CDR2 SNEGSKA (reference sequence). The junction had 4 bases not matched to a gene; V was cut back by 3 bases and J by 2 bases. CDR3 sequence reads: CSARTGKAYNEQFF. The CDR3 DNA sequence: TGCAGTGCTAGGACAGGGAAGGCCTACAATGAGCAGTTCTTC.

This clonotype has a handful of counts. This rearrangement joins TRBV5-1 to TRBJ2-1; a weak D match, TRBD1 (6 bases). CDR3 size: 16 residues. Germline values: CDR1 SGHRS, CDR2 YFSETQ. Trimming removed 4 bases at V and 6 bases at J, with 20 bases between. As DNA, the CDR3 is TGCGCCAGCAGCATAACCAGGGGACAAAATCTCAATGAGCAGTTCTTC. It is translated as CASSITRGQNLNEQFF.